What follows are 18 T cell receptor beta chains derived from one specimen sequenced in a study of PD-L1 blockade in urothelial cancer. Sequenced by immunoSEQ multiplex PCR; TCRdb stores in-frame clones only, minus some. Of roughly 32,000 clones in the sample, 70% to 85% were seen once. The source was PBMCs, collected around atezolizumab (anti-PD-L1) treatment. Receptors originate from a man aged 55 to 70 with urothelial cancer.

V usage is TRBV28 and J usage is TRBJ2-1; TRBD2 matches 7 bases. V shed 8 bases, J shed 4 bases, and the junction held 11 bases outside the gene matches. The CDR3 has 15 residues. CDR1 is MDHEN, CDR2 SYDVKM, per germline. DNA of the CDR3: TGTGCCAGCCTTGGTGGGGGAGGGCTGTACAATGAGCAGTTCTTC. This sequence encodes CASLGGGGLYNEQFF. Looking up the rest from reference TRBV28 and TRBJ2-1 gives the full variable domain: DVKVTQSSRYLVKRTGEKVFLECVQDMDHENMFWYRQDPGLGLRLIYFSYDVKMKEKGDIPEGYSVSREKKERFSLILESASTNQTSMYLCASLGGGGLYNEQFFGPGTRLTVL.

The chain joins TRBV15 to TRBJ2-1; 9 bases align to TRBD1. Germline CDR1 reads LNHNV; CDR2 reads YYDKDF (reference sequence). V shed 4 bases and J 3 bases; nucleotides not matched to a gene: 7. This CDR3 spans 16 amino acids. This chain's CDR3 is CATSIQQGASYNEQFF. CDR3 nucleotides: TGTGCCACCAGCATCCAACAGGGGGCCAGCTACAATGAGCAGTTCTTC. Variable domain in full (rest from reference TRBV15 and TRBJ2-1): DAMVIQNPRYQVTQFGKPVTLSCSQTLNHNVMYWYQQKSSQAPKLLFHYYDKDFNNEADTPDNFQSRRPNTSFCFLDIRSPGLGDTAMYLCATSIQQGASYNEQFFGPGTRLTVL.

The table lists this clone with a few counts. The chain has TRBV6-6 and TRBJ2-1, with 10 positions matching TRBD1. CDR3 size: 16 residues. Germline V gene lookup returns CDR1 MNHNY and CDR2 SVGAGI (reference sequence). V trimming: 7 bases; J trimming: 7 bases; junction bases outside the gene matches: 13. The CDR3: CASNRPSTGGANEQFF. CDR3 nucleotides: TGTGCCAGCAATCGGCCCTCGACAGGGGGCGCGAATGAGCAGTTCTTC.

The chain is built from TRBV5-1 and TRBJ2-1; TRBD2 agrees at 13 bases. The germline V gene encodes CDR1 SGHRS and CDR2 YFSETQ. V trimming: 3 bases; J trimming: 10 bases; junction bases outside the gene matches: 4. CDR3 length equals 14 residues. CDR3 amino acids: CASSSGTSGIEQFF. The CDR3 region has the DNA TGCGCCAGCAGCTCCGGGACTAGCGGGATCGAGCAGTTCTTC.

Written as DNA, the CDR3 is TGTGCCAGCAGCTTGAATGACAGGGTGGCTGGTGGCTACACCTTC. Its translation is CASSLNDRVAGGYTF. This rearrangement joins TRBV5-5 to TRBJ1-2; 7 nucleotides agree with TRBD1. V gave up 1 base and J gave up 7 bases; unmatched junction bases: 10. CDR1 and CDR2 from the germline V gene are SGHKS and YYEKEE (reference sequence). The CDR3 totals 15 residues.

The V call is TRBV6-5, the J call TRBJ2-7; TRBD1 matches at 8 bases. CDR1 MNHEY and CDR2 SVGAGI come from the germline V gene. Unmatched junction bases numbered 0, after V lost 6 bases and J lost 2 bases. The CDR3 runs 12 residues. The CDR3 nucleotides read TGTGCCAGCAGACAGGGGGCCTACGAGCAGTACTTC. Amino acids: CASRQGAYEQYF.

In its sample, this clone was seen a few times. The chain recombines TRBV28 with TRBJ1-2; D is uncertain. V dropped 2 bases and J dropped 2 bases, with 3 bases sitting between them. This CDR3 has 12 amino acids. Germline CDR1 MDHEN, CDR2 SYDVKM. The CDR3 bases are TGTGCCAGCAGTTTACAGAACTATGGCTACACCTTC. This sequence encodes CASSLQNYGYTF.

The gene calls are TRBV7-8 and TRBJ2-7, with a possible D match to TRBD1 (6 bases). Germline assignment: CDR1 SGHVS and CDR2 FQNEAQ. The CDR3 is made up of 14 amino acids. V lost 4 bases to trimming and J lost 2 bases, with 12 bases between them. CDR3 in amino acids: CASSYRARAYEQYF. The CDR3 bases are TGTGCCAGCAGCTACAGGGCTAGAGCCTACGAGCAGTACTTC.

The chain uses TRBV6-4 and TRBJ1-1; D is ambiguous. V shed 4 bases and J shed 5 bases, with 11 bases lying between them. CDR3 length: 13 residues. Germline lookup yields CDR1 MRHNA and CDR2 SNTAGT. The CDR3 reads CASSVSQQTEAFF. DNA of the CDR3: TGTGCCAGCAGTGTTTCACAGCAGACTGAAGCTTTCTTT.

This chain links TRBV9 with TRBJ1-1, with D possibly TRBD1 on 5 matching bases. This CDR3 region has 16 residues. The germline V gene encodes CDR1 SGDLS and CDR2 YYNGEE. V was trimmed by 3 bases and J by 4 bases, leaving 19 bases between them. The CDR3 sequence is CASSARRGGLGTEAFF. DNA of the CDR3: TGTGCCAGCAGCGCGCGGAGGGGCGGGTTGGGCACTGAAGCTTTCTTT. Full variable domain (missing parts from reference TRBV9 and TRBJ1-1): DSGVTQTPKHLITATGQRVTLRCSPRSGDLSVYWYQQSLDQGLQFLIQYYNGEERAKGNILERFSAQQFPDLHSELNLSSLELGDSALYFCASSARRGGLGTEAFFGQGTRLTVV.

This clone has just a few counts. This chain joins TRBV30 and TRBJ1-5; D ambiguous. The V end lost 0 bases, the J end lost 2 bases, and 14 bases lay between the germline ends. Germline-derived CDR1 and CDR2 are GTSNPN and SVGIG (reference sequence). The CDR3 extends over 16 amino acids. The CDR3 is CAWSVQLPLGNQPQHF. CDR3 DNA: TGTGCCTGGAGTGTACAGCTACCCCTTGGCAATCAGCCCCAGCATTTT.

Here the CDR3 reads CASSLGVGDTYGYTF. The CDR3 DNA reads TGTGCCAGCAGCTTAGGGGTGGGGGACACCTATGGCTACACCTTC. The chain is built from TRBV11-2 and TRBJ1-2; TRBD1 is a possible D gene (6 bases). The length of the CDR3 is 15 residues. The V end lost 1 base, the J end lost 4 bases, and 13 bases lay between the germline ends. Germline V gene lookup returns CDR1 SGHAT and CDR2 FQNNGV.

The chain employs TRBV7-9 and TRBJ1-6; tentatively, D is TRBD1 (5 bases). The CDR3 runs 15 residues. The germline CDR1 and CDR2 sequences are SEHNR and FQNEAQ (reference sequence). Deletions cut 6 bases from V and 6 bases from J, with 15 bases between. CDR3 bases: TGTGCCAGCAGTCCGGTCGGGGGGATTAATTCACCCCTCCACTTT. Protein sequence: CASSPVGGINSPLHF.

This clone is categorized as medium-sized. This chain's CDR3 is CASSIVASQGADYTF. CDR3 bases: TGTGCCAGTAGTATTGTAGCTTCTCAGGGCGCGGACTACACCTTC. V usage is TRBV19 and J usage is TRBJ1-2, with D possibly matching TRBD1 (5 bases). The CDR3 covers 15 residues. The V end lost 3 bases, the J end lost 10 bases, and 21 bases lay between the germline ends. CDR1 is LNHDA, CDR2 SQIVND, per germline (reference sequence).

V is TRBV7-3 and J is TRBJ2-3; D is perhaps TRBD2 (6 bases). V was trimmed by 4 bases and J by 6 bases, leaving 14 bases between them. The germline V gene encodes CDR1 SGHTA and CDR2 FQGTGA. The CDR3 length is 14 residues. As DNA, the CDR3 is TGTGCCAGCAGCTCGGGACTCGGCGGGGATACGCAGTATTTT. The encoded protein is CASSSGLGGDTQYF.

V usage is TRBV11-2 and J usage is TRBJ1-1; unclear D gene. Germline CDR1 and CDR2: SGHAT and FQNNGV. CDR3 length equals 16 residues. V gave up 2 bases and J gave up 2 bases, with 15 bases separating them. The CDR3 region has the DNA TGTGCCAGCAGCTTATCGCGGCAGAGAACAAACACTGAAGCTTTCTTT. This translates into CASSLSRQRTNTEAFF. Filled out from reference TRBV11-2 and TRBJ1-1, the complete variable domain reads EAGVAQSPRYKIIEKRQSVAFWCNPISGHATLYWYQQILGQGPKLLIQFQNNGVVDDSQLPKDRFSAERLKGVDSTLKIQPAKLEDSAVYLCASSLSRQRTNTEAFFGQGTRLTVV.

The chain is built from TRBV30 and TRBJ2-3, with D possibly matching TRBD1 (6 bases). Trimming stripped 5 bases from V and 4 bases from J, with 19 bases between. CDR1 GTSNPN and CDR2 SVGIG come from the germline V gene (reference sequence). The CDR3 runs to 15 residues. As DNA, the CDR3 is TGTGCCTGGGGTGGGGCAGGGAACAGGGCAGATACGCAGTATTTT. This gives the protein CAWGGAGNRADTQYF. Looking up the rest from reference TRBV30 and TRBJ2-3 gives the full variable domain: SQTIHQWPATLVQPVGSPLSLECTVEGTSNPNLYWYRQAAGRGLQLLFYSVGIGQISSEVPQNLSASRPQDRQFILSSKKLLLSDSGFYLCAWGGAGNRADTQYFGPGTRLTVL.

The rearrangement links TRBV7-9 to TRBJ1-2; D is unclear. Trimming pared 1 base from V and 0 bases from J, leaving 3 bases between. This CDR3 is built from 13 residues. Per the germline V gene, CDR1 is SEHNR and CDR2 is FQNEAQ (reference sequence). The DNA of the CDR3 is TGTGCCAGCAGCTTAGTCTCTAACTATGGCTACACCTTC. Encoded protein: CASSLVSNYGYTF.